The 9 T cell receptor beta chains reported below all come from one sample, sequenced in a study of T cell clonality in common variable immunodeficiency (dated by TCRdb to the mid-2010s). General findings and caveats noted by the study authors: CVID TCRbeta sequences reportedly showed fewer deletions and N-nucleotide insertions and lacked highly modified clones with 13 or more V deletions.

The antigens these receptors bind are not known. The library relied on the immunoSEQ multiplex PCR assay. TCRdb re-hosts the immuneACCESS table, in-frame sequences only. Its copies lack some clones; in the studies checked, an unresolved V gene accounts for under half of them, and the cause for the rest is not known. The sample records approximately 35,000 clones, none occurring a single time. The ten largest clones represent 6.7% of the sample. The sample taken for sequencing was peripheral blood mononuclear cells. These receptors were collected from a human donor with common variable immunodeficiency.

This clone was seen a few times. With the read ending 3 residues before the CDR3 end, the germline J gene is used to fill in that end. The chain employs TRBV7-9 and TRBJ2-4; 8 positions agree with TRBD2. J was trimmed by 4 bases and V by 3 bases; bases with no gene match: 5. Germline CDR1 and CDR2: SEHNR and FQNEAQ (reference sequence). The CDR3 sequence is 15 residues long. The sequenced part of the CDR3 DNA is TGTGCCAGCAGCTTGGCTAGCGGGCTTAAAAACATT. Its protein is CASSLASGLKNI. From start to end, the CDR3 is CASSLASGLKNIQYF.

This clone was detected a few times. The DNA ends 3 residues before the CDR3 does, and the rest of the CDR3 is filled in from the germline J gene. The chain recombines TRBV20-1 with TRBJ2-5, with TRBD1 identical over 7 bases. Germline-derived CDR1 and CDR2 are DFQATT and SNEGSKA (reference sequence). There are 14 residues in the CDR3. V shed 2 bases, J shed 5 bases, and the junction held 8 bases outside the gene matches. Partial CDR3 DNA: TGCAGTGCTAGAAGGCAGGGGGATGGGGAGACC. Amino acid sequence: CSARRQGDGET. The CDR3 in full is CSARRQGDGETQYF.

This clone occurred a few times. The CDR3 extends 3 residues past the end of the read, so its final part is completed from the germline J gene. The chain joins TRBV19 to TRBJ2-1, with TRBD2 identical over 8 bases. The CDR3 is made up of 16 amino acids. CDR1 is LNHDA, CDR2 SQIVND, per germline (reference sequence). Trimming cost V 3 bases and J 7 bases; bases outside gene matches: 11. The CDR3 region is CASSMFSGTVKNEQFF. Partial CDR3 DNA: TGTGCCAGTAGTATGTTTAGCGGGACGGTTAAAAATGAG.

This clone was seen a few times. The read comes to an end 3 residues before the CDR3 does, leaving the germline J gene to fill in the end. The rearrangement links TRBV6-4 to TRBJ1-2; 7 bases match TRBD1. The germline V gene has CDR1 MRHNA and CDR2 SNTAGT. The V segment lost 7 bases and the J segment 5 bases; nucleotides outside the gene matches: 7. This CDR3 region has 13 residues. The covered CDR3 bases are TGTGCCAGCAAAGACACGACAGGGTATGGC. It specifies CASKDTTGYG. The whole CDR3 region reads CASKDTTGYGYTF.

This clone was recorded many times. The DNA read from the CDR3 is TGTGCCAGTAATCCTTTGAGAGCGGGAGAGGGTGATACG. Translating gives CASNPLRAGEGDT. The full CDR3 protein reads CASNPLRAGEGDTQYF. The chain employs TRBV19 and TRBJ2-3, with 8 nucleotides matching TRBD2. The read terminates 3 residues ahead of where the CDR3 ends, so the germline J gene completes it. There are 16 residues in the CDR3. V lost 7 bases, J lost 6 bases, and 15 bases stayed unmatched. The germline V gene has CDR1 LNHDA and CDR2 SQIVND (reference sequence). The full variable domain, its missing parts supplied by reference TRBV19 and TRBJ2-3, is DGGITQSPKYLFRKEGQNVTLSCEQNLNHDAMYWYRQDPGQGLRLIYYSQIVNDFQKGDIAEGYSVSREKKESFPLTVTSAQKNPTAFYLCASNPLRAGEGDTQYFGPGTRLTVL.

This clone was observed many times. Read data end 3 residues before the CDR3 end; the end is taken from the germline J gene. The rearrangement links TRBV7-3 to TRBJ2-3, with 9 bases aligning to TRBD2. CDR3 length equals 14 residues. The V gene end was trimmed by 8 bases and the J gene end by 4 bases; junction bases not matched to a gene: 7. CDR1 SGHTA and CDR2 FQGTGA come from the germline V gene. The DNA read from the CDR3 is TGTGCCAGCGCAAGGGCTAGCGGGGCAGATACG. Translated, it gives CASARASGADT. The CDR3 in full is CASARASGADTQYF.

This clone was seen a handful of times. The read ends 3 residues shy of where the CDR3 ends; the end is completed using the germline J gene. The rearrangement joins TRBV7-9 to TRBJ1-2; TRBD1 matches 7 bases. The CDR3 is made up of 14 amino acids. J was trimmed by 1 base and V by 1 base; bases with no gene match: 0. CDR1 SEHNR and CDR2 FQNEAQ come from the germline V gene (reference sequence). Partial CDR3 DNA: TGTGCCAGCAGCTTAGGACAGGGTAACTATGGC. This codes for CASSLGQGNYG. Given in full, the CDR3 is CASSLGQGNYGYTF.

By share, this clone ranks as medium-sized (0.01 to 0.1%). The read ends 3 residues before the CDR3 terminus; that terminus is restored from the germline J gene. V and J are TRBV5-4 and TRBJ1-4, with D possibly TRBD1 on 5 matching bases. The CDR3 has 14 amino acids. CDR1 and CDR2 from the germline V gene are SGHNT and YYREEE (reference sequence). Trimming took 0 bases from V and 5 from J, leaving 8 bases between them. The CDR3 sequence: CASSLAQGNEKLFF. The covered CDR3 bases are TGTGCCAGCAGCTTGGCCCAGGGAAATGAAAAA.

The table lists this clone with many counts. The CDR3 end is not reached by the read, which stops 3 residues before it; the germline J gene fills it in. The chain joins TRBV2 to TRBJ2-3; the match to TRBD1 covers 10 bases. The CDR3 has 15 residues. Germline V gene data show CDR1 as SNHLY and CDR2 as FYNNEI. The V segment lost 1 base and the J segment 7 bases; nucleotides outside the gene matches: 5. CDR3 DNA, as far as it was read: TGTGCCAGCAGTGAAGGACAGGGGGCGCGTAATACG. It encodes CASSEGQGARNT. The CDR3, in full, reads CASSEGQGARNTQYF.